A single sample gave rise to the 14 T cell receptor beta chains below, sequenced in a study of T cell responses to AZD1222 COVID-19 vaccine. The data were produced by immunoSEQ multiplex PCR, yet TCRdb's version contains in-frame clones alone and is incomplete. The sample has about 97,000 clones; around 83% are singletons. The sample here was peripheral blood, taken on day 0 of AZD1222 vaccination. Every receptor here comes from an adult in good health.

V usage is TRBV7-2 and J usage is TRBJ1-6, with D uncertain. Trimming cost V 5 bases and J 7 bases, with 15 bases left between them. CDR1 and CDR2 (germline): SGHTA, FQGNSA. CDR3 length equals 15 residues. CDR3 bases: TGTGCCAGCAGCGCGACGGTCCAGCCGAATTCACCCCTCCACTTT. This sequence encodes CASSATVQPNSPLHF.

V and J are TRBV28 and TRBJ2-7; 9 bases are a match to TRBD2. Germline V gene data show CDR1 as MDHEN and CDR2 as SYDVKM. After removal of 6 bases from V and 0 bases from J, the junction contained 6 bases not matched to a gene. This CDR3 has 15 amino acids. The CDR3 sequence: CASSPSGRSSYEQYF. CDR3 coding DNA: TGTGCCAGCAGCCCGAGCGGGAGGAGCTCCTACGAGCAGTACTTC.

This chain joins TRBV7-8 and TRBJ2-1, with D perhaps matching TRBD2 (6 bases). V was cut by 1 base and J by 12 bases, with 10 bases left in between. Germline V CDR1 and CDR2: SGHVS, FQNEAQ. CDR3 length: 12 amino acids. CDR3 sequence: CASSLEWGGQFF. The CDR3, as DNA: TGTGCCAGCAGCTTAGAGTGGGGAGGGCAGTTCTTC.

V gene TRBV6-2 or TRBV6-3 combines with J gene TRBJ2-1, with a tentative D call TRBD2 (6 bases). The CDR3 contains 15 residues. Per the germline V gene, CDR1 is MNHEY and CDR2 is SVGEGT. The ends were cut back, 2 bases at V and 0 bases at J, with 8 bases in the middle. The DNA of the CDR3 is TGTGCCAGCAGTTACGCGGGAAGCTCCTACAATGAGCAGTTCTTC. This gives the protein CASSYAGSSYNEQFF.

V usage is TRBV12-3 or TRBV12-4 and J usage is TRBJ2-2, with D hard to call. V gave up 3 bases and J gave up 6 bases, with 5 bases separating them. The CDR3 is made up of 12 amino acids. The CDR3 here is CASSFGAGELFF. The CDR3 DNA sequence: TGTGCCAGCAGTTTTGGAGCCGGGGAGCTGTTTTTT.

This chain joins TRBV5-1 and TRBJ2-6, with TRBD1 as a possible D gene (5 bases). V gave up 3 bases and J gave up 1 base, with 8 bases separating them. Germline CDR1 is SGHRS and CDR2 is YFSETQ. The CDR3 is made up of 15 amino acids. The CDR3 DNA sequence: TGCGCCAGCAGCTCGCAGGGTTCTGGGGCCAACGTCCTGACTTTC. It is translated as CASSSQGSGANVLTF.

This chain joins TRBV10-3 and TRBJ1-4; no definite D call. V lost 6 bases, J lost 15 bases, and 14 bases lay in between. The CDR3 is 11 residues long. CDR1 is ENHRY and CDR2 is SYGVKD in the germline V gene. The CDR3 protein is CAIRSGTQVFF. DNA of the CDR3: TGTGCCATCAGATCAGGAACGCAGGTGTTTTTT.

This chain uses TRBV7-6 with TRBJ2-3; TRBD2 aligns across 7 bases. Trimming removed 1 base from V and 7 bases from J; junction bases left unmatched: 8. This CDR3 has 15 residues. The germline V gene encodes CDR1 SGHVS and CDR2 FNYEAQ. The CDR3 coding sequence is TGTGCCAGCAGCTTAGGACTGGGAGGGCTAAATACGCAGTATTTT. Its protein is CASSLGLGGLNTQYF.

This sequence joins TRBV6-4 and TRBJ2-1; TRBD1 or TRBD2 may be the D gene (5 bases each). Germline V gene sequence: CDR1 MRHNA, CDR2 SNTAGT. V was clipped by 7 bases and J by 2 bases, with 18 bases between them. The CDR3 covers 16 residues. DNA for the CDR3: TGTGCCAGCATTAACGCTAAGAGGGGAACCTACAATGAGCAGTTCTTC. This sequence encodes CASINAKRGTYNEQFF.

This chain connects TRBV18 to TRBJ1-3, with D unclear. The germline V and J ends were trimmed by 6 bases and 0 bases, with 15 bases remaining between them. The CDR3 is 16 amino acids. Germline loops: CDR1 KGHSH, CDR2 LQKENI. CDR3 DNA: TGTGCCAGCTCCTCCGGAATGATTGACTCTGGAAACACCATATATTTT. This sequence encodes CASSSGMIDSGNTIYF.

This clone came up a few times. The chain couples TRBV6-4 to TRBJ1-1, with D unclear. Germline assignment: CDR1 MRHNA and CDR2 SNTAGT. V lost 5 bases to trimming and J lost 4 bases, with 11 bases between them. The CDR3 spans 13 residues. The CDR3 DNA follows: TGTGCCAGCAGTCTAAGGGCCGCCACTGAAGCTTTCTTT. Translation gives CASSLRAATEAFF.

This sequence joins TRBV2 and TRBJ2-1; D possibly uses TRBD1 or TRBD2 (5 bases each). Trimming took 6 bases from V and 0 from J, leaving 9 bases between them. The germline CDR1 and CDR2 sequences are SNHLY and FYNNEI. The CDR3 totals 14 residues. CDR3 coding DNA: TGTGCCAGCAGGGGGACGGGCTCCTACAATGAGCAGTTCTTC. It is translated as CASRGTGSYNEQFF.

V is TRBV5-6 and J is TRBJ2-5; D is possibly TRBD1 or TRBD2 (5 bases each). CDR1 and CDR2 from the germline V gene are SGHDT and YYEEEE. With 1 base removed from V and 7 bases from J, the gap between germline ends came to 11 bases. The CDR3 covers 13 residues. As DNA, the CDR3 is TGTGCCAGCAGCTTGCAGGGACGGGGGACCCAGTACTTC. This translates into CASSLQGRGTQYF.

CDR3 loop: CASSSDRLYNEQFF. In DNA form, the CDR3 reads TGTGCCAGCAGCTCGGACCGACTATACAATGAGCAGTTCTTC. The V gene is TRBV7-2, the J gene TRBJ2-1; D might be TRBD2 (5 bases). V was cut by 4 bases and J by 4 bases, with 11 bases left in between. Per the germline V gene, CDR1 is SGHTA and CDR2 is FQGNSA. CDR3 length equals 14 residues.